This TCR beta chain was recovered during a study of blood T cell repertoires in COVID-19. At the level of the study: Some COVID-19 samples were acute and others convalescent; all came from the United States, Italy and Spain. T cells, B-cell-depleted T cells, or PBMCs provided the cDNA or gDNA that served as material.

The CDR3 loop spans 15 amino acids. V was cut by 2 bases and J by 6 bases, with 17 bases left in between. Germline-derived CDR1 and CDR2 are SGHAT and FQNNGV. Study processing details: Estimation of nucleated cell counts was performed using reference gene primer amplification. Only in-frame clones appear in the TCRdb table, and some are missing; sequencing was by immunoSEQ multiplex PCR. D and trimming were read from the DNA, whereas the V and J calls and clone size are those reported in that table. The sample yields about 240,000 clones, roughly 82% seen once. This clone was seen a handful of times. The sample was peripheral blood. The clonotype originates from a man aged 80 or over with acute or convalescent COVID-19. This chain connects TRBV11-2 to TRBJ2-7; perhaps TRBD2 as D (6 bases). CDR3 protein: CASSLTGDHTAEQYF. CDR3 nucleotide sequence: TGTGCCAGCAGCTTAACGGGGGATCATACCGCCGAGCAGTACTTC.